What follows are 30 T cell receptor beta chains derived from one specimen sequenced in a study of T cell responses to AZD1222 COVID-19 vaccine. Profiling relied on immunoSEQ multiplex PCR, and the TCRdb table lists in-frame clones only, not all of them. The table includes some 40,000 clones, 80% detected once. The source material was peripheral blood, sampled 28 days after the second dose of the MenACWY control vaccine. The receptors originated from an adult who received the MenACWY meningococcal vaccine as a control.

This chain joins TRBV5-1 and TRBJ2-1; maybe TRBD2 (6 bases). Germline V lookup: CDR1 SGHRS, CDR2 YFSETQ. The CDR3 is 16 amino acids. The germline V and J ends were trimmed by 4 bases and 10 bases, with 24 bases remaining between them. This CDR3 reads CASSGSGLPAPGEQFF. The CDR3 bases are TGCGCCAGCAGCGGGAGCGGACTACCCGCCCCCGGGGAGCAGTTCTTC.

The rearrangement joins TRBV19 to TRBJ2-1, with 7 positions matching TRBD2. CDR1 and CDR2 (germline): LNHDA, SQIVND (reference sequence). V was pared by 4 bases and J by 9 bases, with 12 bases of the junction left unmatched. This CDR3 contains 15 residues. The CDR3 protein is CASSKGGPGQSEQFF. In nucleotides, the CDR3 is TGTGCCAGTAGTAAGGGAGGGCCAGGGCAAAGTGAGCAGTTCTTC.

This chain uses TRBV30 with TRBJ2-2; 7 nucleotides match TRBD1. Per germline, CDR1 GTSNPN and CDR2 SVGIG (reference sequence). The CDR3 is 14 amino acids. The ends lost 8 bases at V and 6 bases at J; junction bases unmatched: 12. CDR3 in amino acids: CARGGQGFAGELFF. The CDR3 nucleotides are TGTGCCCGAGGGGGCCAGGGGTTCGCCGGGGAGCTGTTTTTT.

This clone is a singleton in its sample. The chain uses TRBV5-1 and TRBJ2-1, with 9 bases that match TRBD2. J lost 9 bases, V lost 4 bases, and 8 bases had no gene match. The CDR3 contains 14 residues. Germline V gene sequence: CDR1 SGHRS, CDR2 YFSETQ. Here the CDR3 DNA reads TGCGCCAGCAGCCCATGGACTAGCGATCCTGAGCAGTTCTTC. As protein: CASSPWTSDPEQFF.

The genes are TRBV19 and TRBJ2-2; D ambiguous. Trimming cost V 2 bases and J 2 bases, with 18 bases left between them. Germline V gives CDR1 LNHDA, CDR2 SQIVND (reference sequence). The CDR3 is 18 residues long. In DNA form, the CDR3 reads TGTGCCAGTAGTATATCGCTTCGGGCCCTCTCAAACACCGGGGAGCTGTTTTTT. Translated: CASSISLRALSNTGELFF.

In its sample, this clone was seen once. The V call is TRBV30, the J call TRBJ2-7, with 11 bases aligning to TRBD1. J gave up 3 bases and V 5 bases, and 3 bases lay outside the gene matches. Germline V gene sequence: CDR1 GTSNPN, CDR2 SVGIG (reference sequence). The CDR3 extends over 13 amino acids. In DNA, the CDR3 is TGTGCCTGGGGACAGGGGGCAAGCTACGAGCAGTACGTC. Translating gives CAWGQGASYEQYV.

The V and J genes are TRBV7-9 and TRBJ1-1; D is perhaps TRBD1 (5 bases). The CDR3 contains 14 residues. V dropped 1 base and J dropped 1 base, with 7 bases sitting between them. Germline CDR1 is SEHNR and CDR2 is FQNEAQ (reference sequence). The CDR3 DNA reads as TGTGCCAGCAGCTTAGGGGGGGAGAACACTGAAGCTTTCTTT. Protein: CASSLGGENTEAFF. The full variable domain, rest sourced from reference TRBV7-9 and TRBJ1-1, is DTGVSQNPRHKITKRGQNVTFRCDPISEHNRLYWYRQTLGQGPEFLTYFQNEAQLEKSRLLSDRFSAERPKGSFSTLEIQRTEQGDSAMYLCASSLGGENTEAFFGQGTRLTVV.

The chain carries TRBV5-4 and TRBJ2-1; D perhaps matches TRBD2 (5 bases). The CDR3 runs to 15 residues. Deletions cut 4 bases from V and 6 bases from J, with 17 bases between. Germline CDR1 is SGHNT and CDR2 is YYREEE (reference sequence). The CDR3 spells CASSPGGYGVNEQFF. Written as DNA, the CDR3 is TGTGCCAGCAGCCCCGGTGGTTACGGGGTCAATGAGCAGTTCTTC.

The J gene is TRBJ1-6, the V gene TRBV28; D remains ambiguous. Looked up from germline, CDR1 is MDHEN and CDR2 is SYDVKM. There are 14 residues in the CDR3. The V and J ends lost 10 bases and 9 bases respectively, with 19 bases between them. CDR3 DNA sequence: TGTGCCATCCTGGAGGACGGCGAAGGTTCACCCCTCCACTTT. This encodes CAILEDGEGSPLHF.

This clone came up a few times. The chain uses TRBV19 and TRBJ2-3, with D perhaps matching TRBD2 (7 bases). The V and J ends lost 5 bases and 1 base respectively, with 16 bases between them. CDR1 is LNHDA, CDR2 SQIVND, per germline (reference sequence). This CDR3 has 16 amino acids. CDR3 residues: CASSAIPGGGTDTQYF. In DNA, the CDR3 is TGTGCCAGTAGTGCAATACCGGGGGGCGGCACAGATACGCAGTATTTT.

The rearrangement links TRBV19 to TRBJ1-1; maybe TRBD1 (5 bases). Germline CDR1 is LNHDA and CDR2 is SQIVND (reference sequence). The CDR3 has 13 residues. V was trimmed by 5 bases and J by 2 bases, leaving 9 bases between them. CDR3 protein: CASSPGPNTEAFF. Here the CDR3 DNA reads TGTGCCAGTAGTCCGGGACCTAACACTGAAGCTTTCTTT.

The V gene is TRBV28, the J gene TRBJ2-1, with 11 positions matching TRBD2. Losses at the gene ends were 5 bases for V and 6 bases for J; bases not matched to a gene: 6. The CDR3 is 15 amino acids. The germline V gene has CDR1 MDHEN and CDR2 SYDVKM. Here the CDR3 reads CASSVTSGGRNEQFF. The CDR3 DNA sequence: TGTGCCAGCAGTGTAACTAGCGGGGGACGCAATGAGCAGTTCTTC. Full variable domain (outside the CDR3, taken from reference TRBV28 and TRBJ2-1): DVKVTQSSRYLVKRTGEKVFLECVQDMDHENMFWYRQDPGLGLRLIYFSYDVKMKEKGDIPEGYSVSREKKERFSLILESASTNQTSMYLCASSVTSGGRNEQFFGPGTRLTVL.

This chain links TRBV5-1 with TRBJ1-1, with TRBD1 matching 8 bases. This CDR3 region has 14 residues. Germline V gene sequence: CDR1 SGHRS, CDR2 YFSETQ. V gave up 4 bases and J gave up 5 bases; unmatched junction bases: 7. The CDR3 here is CASSRTRGQTEAFF. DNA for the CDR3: TGCGCCAGCAGCCGCACCAGGGGGCAAACTGAAGCTTTCTTT.

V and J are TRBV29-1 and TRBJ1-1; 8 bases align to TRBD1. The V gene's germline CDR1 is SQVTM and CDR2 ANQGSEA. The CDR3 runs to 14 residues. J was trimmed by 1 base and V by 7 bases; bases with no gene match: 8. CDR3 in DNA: TGCAGCGCCGGACAGGGTATGACGAACACTGAAGCTTTCTTT. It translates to CSAGQGMTNTEAFF.

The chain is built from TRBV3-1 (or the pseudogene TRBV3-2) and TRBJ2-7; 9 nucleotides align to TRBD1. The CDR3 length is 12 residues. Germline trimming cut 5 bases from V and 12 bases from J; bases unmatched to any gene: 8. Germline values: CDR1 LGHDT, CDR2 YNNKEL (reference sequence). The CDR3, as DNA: TGTGCCAGCAGCTCCGGGACAGGGTCACTGTACTTC. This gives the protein CASSSGTGSLYF.

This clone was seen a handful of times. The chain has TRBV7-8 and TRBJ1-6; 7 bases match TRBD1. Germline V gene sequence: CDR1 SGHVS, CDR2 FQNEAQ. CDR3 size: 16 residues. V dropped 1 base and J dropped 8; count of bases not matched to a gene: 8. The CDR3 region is CASSLGQGKLHSPLHF. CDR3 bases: TGTGCCAGCAGCTTAGGACAGGGAAAGCTCCATTCACCCCTCCACTTT.

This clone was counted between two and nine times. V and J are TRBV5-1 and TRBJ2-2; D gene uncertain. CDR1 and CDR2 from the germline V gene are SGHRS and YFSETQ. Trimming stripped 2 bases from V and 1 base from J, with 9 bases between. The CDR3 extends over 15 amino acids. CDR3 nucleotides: TGCGCCAGCAGCTTCGGCCATCGGAACACCGGGGAGCTGTTTTTT. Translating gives CASSFGHRNTGELFF.

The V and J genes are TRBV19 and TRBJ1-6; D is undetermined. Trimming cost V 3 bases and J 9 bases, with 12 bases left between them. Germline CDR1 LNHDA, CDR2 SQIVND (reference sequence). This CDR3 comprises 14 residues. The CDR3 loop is CASSISGRRSPLHF. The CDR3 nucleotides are TGTGCCAGTAGTATCAGTGGGAGGCGTTCACCCCTCCACTTT.

Here the CDR3 reads CASTGLGQGGYV. DNA for the CDR3: TGTGCCAGCACCGGACTTGGACAGGGAGGGTACGTC. The chain combines TRBV2 with TRBJ2-7, with 8 bases that match TRBD1. Trimming removed 7 bases from V and 12 bases from J; junction bases left unmatched: 11. CDR3 size: 12 residues. Germline V lookup: CDR1 SNHLY, CDR2 FYNNEI.

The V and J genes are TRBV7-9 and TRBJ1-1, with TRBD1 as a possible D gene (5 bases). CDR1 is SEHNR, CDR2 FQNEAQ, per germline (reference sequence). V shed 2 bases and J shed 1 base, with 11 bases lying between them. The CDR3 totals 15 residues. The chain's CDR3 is CASSLLQGPNTEAFF. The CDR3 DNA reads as TGTGCCAGCAGCTTACTTCAGGGACCGAACACTGAAGCTTTCTTT.

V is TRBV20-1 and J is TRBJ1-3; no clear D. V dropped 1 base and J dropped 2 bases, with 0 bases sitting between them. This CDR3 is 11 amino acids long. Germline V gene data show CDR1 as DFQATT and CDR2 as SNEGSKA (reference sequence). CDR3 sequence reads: CSARAGNTIYF. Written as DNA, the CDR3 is TGCAGTGCTAGAGCTGGAAACACCATATATTTT.

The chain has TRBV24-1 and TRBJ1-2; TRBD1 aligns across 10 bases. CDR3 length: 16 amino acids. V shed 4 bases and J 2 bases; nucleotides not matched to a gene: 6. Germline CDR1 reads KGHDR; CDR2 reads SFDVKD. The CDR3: CATSDQGQGGNYGYTF. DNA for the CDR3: TGTGCCACCAGTGACCAAGGACAGGGGGGCAACTATGGCTACACCTTC.

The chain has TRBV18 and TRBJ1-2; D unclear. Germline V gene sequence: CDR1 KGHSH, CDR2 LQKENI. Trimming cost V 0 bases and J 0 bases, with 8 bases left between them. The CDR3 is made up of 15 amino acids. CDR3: CASSPPSSSNYGYTF. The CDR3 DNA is TGTGCCAGCTCACCACCTTCTTCCTCTAACTATGGCTACACCTTC.

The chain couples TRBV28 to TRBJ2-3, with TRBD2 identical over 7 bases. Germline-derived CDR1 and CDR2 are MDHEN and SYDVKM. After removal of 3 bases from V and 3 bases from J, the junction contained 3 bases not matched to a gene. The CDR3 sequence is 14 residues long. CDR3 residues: CASSLLGGTDTQYF. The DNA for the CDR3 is TGTGCCAGCAGTTTGCTGGGAGGGACAGATACGCAGTATTTT. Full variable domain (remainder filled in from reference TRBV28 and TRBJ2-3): DVKVTQSSRYLVKRTGEKVFLECVQDMDHENMFWYRQDPGLGLRLIYFSYDVKMKEKGDIPEGYSVSREKKERFSLILESASTNQTSMYLCASSLLGGTDTQYFGPGTRLTVL.

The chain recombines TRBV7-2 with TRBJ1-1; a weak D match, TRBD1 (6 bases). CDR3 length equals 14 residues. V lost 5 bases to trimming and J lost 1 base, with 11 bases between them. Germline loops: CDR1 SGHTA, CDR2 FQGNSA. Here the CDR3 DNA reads TGTGCCAGCAGCACAAAGGGACAGAACACTGAAGCTTTCTTT. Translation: CASSTKGQNTEAFF.

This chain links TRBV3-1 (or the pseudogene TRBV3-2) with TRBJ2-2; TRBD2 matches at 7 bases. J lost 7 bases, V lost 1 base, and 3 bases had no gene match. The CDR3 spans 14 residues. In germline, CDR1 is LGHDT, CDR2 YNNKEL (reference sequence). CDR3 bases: TGTGCCAGCAGCCAAGTTGGGGGGGTCGGGGAGCTGTTTTTT. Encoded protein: CASSQVGGVGELFF.

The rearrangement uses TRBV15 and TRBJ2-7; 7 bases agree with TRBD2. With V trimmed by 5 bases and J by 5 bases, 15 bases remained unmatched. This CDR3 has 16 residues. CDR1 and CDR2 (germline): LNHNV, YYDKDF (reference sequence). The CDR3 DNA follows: TGTGCCACCAGCCCACGGAAGGGGACTATGGGAAACGAGCAGTACTTC. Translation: CATSPRKGTMGNEQYF.

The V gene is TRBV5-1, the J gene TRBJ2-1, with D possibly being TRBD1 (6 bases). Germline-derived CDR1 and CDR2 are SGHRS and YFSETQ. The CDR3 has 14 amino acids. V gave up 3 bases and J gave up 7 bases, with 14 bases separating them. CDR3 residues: CASSSSGQWNEQFF. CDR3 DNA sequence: TGCGCCAGCAGCTCCTCCGGACAGTGGAATGAGCAGTTCTTC.

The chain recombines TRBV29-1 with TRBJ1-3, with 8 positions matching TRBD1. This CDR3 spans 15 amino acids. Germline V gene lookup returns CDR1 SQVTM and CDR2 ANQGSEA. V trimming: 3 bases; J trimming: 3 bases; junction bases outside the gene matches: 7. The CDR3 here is CSVERARGLGNTIYF. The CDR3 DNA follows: TGCAGCGTTGAGAGGGCCAGGGGGCTTGGAAACACCATATATTTT.

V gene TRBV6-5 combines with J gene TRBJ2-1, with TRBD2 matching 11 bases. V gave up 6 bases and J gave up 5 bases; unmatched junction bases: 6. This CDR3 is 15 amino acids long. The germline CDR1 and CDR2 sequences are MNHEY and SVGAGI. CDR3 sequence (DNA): TGTGCCAGCAGCGACGGGACTAGCGGAGACAATGAGCAGTTCTTC. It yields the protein CASSDGTSGDNEQFF.